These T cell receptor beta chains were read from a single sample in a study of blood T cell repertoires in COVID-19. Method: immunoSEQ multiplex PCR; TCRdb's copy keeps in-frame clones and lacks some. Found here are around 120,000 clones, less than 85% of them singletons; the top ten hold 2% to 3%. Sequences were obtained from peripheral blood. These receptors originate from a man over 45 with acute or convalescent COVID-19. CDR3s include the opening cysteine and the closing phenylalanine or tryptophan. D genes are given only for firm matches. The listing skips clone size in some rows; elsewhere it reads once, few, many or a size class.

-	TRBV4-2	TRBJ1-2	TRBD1	TGTGCCAGCAGCCAAGTCGGCAGCCGACAGGGCTATGGCTACACCTTC	CASSQVGSRQGYGYTF
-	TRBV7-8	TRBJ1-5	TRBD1	TGTGCCAGCAACCTAGGACAGGTCGATCAGCCCCAGCATTTT	CASNLGQVDQPQHF
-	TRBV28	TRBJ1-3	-	TGTGCCAGCAGCTCGACGGTTCCTAGCTCTGGAAACACCATATATTTT	CASSSTVPSSGNTIYF
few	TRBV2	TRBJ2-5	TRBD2	TGTGCCAGCGCCACGGGGGGTTACCAAGAGACCCAGTACTTC	CASATGGYQETQYF
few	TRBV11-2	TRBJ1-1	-	TGTGCCAGCAGCTTAGGCCAGGGGAACACTGAAGCTTTCTTT	CASSLGQGNTEAFF
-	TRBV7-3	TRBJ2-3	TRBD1	TGTGCCAGCAGCTCGACAGGGCTTAGCACAGATACGCAGTATTTT	CASSSTGLSTDTQYF
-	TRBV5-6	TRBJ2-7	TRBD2	TGTGCCAGCAGCTTCGTGAGCGGGAGGGCTGACGAGCAGTACTTC	CASSFVSGRADEQYF
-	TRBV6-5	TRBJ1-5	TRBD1	TGTGCCAGCAGTACCCGGACAGGGAACGGGCCCCAGCATTTT	CASSTRTGNGPQHF
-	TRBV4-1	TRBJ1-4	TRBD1	TGCGCCAGCAGCCAAGCTACGGGACAGGGATCGGGTTCTAGGGAAAAACTGTTTTTT	CASSQATGQGSGSREKLFF
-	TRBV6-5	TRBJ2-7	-	TGTGCCAGCAGGCAAGGGAGGCAGGGGGCCTACGAGCAGTACTTC	CASRQGRQGAYEQYF
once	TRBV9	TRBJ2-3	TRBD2	TGTGCCAGCAGCGTCCGACTAGCGGGTTGGAATACGCAGTATTTT	CASSVRLAGWNTQYF
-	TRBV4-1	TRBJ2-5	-	TGCGCCAGCAGCCAAGATGCGGGACCCCAAGAGACCCAGTACTTC	CASSQDAGPQETQYF
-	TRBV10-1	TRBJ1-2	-	TGCGCCAGCAGTGAGCGTCAGCGGAGCCTCTTC	CASSERQRSLF
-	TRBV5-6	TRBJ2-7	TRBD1	TGTGCCAGCAGCAGGACAGGGATCTACGAGCAGTACTTC	CASSRTGIYEQYF
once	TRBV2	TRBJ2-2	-	TGTGCCAGCACCCGTAGCGGGAACACCGGGGAGCTGTTTTTT	CASTRSGNTGELFF
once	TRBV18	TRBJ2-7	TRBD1	TGTGCCAGCTCACCACCCCGACAGGGGACACCCTACGAGCAGTACTTC	CASSPPRQGTPYEQYF
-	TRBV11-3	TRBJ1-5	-	TGTGCCAGCAGCGTAGGCGGGCACCTAGGAGATCAGCCCCAGCATTTT	CASSVGGHLGDQPQHF
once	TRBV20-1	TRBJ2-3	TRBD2	TGCAGTGCTAGTAATCCAGCGGGGCCCACAGATACGCAGTATTTT	CSASNPAGPTDTQYF
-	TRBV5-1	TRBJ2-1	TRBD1	TGCGCCAGCAGCTCGGGGACAGGTCACAATGAGCAGTTCTTC	CASSSGTGHNEQFF
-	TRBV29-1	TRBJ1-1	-	TGCAGCGTTGGGGCGGGGACTGCCAACACTGAAGCTTTCTTT	CSVGAGTANTEAFF
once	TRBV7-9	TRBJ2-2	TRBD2	TGTGCCAGCGCAGGGCCCTATAGGACTAGCTCGCCCGGGGAGCTGTTTTTT	CASAGPYRTSSPGELFF
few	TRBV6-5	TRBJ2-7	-	TGTGCCAGCAGCTTTCGGACAGCGCAGGGAGAGCAGTACTTC	CASSFRTAQGEQYF
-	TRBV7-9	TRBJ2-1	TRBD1	TGTGCCAGCAGCTGGACAGGGAACTACAATGAGCAGTTCTTC	CASSWTGNYNEQFF
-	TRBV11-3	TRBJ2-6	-	TGTGCCAGCAGCCATCAGGGGCAAAGCTCTGGGGCCAACGTCCTGACTTTC	CASSHQGQSSGANVLTF
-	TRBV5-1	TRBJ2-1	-	TGCGCCAGCAGCATGGGTCAGCTCTCGGGGAATGAGCAGTTCTTC	CASSMGQLSGNEQFF
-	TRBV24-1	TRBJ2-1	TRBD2	TGTGCCACCAGTGATAGCGGGGGAGACAATGAGCAGTTCTTC	CATSDSGGDNEQFF
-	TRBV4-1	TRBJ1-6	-	TGCGCCAGCAGCCAACGGGACTATAATTCACCCCTCCACTTT	CASSQRDYNSPLHF
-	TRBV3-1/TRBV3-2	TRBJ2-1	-	TGTGCCAGCAGCCCCCAGCGTAGTGAGCAGTTCTTC	CASSPQRSEQFF
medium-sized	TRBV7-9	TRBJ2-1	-	TGTGCCAGCAGCTTAGCGGCTAGCCTCGATGAGCAGTTCTTC	CASSLAASLDEQFF
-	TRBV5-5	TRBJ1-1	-	TGTGCCAGCAGCTTACTTAACAGGGTGGGGAACACTGAAGCTTTCTTT	CASSLLNRVGNTEAFF
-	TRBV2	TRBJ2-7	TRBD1	TGTGCCAGCAGTGAAGCCGGCGGATTGAGGCAGGGGGCAGGTGAGCAGTACTTC	CASSEAGGLRQGAGEQYF
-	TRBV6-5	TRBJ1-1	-	TGTGCCAGCAGTTACGATCAGGGTAGATTGGGCACTGAAGCTTTCTTT	CASSYDQGRLGTEAFF
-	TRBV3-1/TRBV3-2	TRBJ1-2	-	TGTGCCAGCAGCCAAGGCAGGGGCGGAGGCAACTATGGCTACACCTTC	CASSQGRGGGNYGYTF
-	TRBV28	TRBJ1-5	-	TGTGCCAGCAGTACTCGGACAGTAATTAATCAGCCCCAGCATTTT	CASSTRTVINQPQHF
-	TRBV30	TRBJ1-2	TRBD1	TGTGCCTGGAGTGTACGGGACAGCTATGGCTACACCTTC	CAWSVRDSYGYTF
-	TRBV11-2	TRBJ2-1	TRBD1	TGTGCCAGCAGCTTAGATACCACTGACAGGGGTGGTGAGTTCTTC	CASSLDTTDRGGEFF
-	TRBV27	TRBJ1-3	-	TGTGCCAGCAGTAAGTCGACAGTGACAAAGGACACCATATATTTT	CASSKSTVTKDTIYF
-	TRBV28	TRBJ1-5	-	TGTGCCAGCAGTATACCCAGGGGCAATCAGCCCCAGCATTTT	CASSIPRGNQPQHF
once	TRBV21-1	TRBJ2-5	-	TGTGCCAGCAGCAAAGAGACAGCTCCTGCCACCCCACAAGAGACCCAGTACTTC	CASSKETAPATPQETQYF
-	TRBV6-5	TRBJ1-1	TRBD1	TGTGCCAGCAGTCTGGGGCCAGGGGGGACTGAAGCTTTCTTT	CASSLGPGGTEAFF